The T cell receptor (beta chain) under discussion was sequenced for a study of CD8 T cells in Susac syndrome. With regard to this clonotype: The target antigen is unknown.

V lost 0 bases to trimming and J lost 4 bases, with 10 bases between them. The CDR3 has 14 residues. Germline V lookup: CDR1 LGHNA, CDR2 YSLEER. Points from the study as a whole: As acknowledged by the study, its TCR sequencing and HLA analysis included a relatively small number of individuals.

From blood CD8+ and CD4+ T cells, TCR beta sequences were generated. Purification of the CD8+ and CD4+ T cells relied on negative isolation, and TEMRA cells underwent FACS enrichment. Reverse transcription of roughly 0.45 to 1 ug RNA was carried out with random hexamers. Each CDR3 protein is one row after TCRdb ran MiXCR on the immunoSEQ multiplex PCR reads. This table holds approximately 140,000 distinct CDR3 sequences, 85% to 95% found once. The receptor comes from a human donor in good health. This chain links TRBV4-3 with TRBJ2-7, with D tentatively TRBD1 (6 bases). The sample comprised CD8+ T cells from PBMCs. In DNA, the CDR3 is TGCGCCAGCAGCCAAGACGGGGACATTTACGAGCAGTACTTC. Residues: CASSQDGDIYEQYF.